What follows are 20 T cell receptor beta chains derived from one specimen sequenced in a study of radiotherapy plus CTLA-4 blockade in lung cancer. Sequencing used immunoSEQ multiplex PCR; TCRdb keeps in-frame clones, though not all of them. The repertoire has roughly 40,000 clones, 75% to 80% of them found once; the top ten carry 20% to 30%. Source: peripheral blood, taken from a patient treated with radiotherapy plus ipilimumab. Every receptor here comes from a human donor with non-small cell lung cancer that progressed on radiotherapy plus ipilimumab.

The V gene is TRBV7-8, the J gene TRBJ2-7, with D possibly matching TRBD2 (5 bases). V was pared by 9 bases and J by 6 bases, with 15 bases between. Germline assignment: CDR1 SGHVS and CDR2 FQNEAQ. CDR3 length: 12 residues. Written as DNA, the CDR3 is TGTGCCAGTGCAAGGACTGTCGCCGAGCAGTACTTC. Amino acid sequence: CASARTVAEQYF.

The chain is built from TRBV19 and TRBJ2-7, with D possibly being TRBD1 (6 bases). Germline CDR1 and CDR2: LNHDA and SQIVND (reference sequence). V shed 5 bases and J shed 3 bases, with 11 bases lying between them. This CDR3 region has 13 residues. The CDR3 reads CASSLQGVYEQYF. The DNA of the CDR3 is TGTGCCAGTAGTCTACAGGGAGTCTACGAGCAGTACTTC.

The CDR3 loop reads CASSWDRDGANVLTF. The CDR3 bases are TGCGCCAGCAGTTGGGACAGGGATGGGGCCAACGTCCTGACTTTC. The chain uses TRBV10-2 and TRBJ2-6; TRBD1 aligns across 9 bases. The CDR3 is 15 residues long. The germline CDR1 and CDR2 sequences are WSHSY and SAAADI. The ends lost 5 bases at V and 3 bases at J; junction bases unmatched: 2.

The chain uses TRBV5-8 and TRBJ1-5; TRBD1 might be the D (5 bases). The CDR3 has 15 residues. Trimming took off 0 bases at V and 5 bases at J, with 12 bases between the two ends. The germline V gene encodes CDR1 SGHTS and CDR2 YDEGEE. The CDR3 spells CASSLGQGLDQPQHF. In nucleotides, the CDR3 is TGTGCCAGCAGCTTGGGGCAGGGTCTCGATCAGCCCCAGCATTTT.

The chain combines TRBV5-4 with TRBJ2-3, with D perhaps matching TRBD2 (5 bases). V shed 0 bases and J shed 4 bases, with 12 bases lying between them. This CDR3 is 15 amino acids long. The germline V gene has CDR1 SGHNT and CDR2 YYREEE (reference sequence). CDR3 loop: CASSLELVSSDTQYF. CDR3 sequence (DNA): TGTGCCAGCAGCTTGGAACTAGTAAGTTCAGATACGCAGTATTTT.

The rearrangement joins TRBV9 to TRBJ2-5; 7 nucleotides match TRBD2. The CDR3 contains 15 residues. Germline lookup yields CDR1 SGDLS and CDR2 YYNGEE. V shed 0 bases and J 2 bases; nucleotides not matched to a gene: 4. The CDR3: CASSVGGLPQETQYF. CDR3 nucleotide sequence: TGTGCCAGCAGCGTAGGGGGACTACCACAAGAGACCCAGTACTTC. The complete variable domain, with remaining parts taken from reference TRBV9 and TRBJ2-5, reads DSGVTQTPKHLITATGQRVTLRCSPRSGDLSVYWYQQSLDQGLQFLIQYYNGEERAKGNILERFSAQQFPDLHSELNLSSLELGDSALYFCASSVGGLPQETQYFGPGTRLLVL.

This sequence joins TRBV2 and TRBJ2-7, with TRBD2 matching 10 bases. Germline V gene data show CDR1 as SNHLY and CDR2 as FYNNEI. The trim removed 3 bases at V and 3 bases at J, leaving 8 bases unmatched. The CDR3 covers 16 residues. CDR3 sequence reads: CASSEPLAGVIYEQYF. The CDR3 nucleotides read TGTGCCAGCAGTGAGCCCCTAGCGGGGGTTATCTACGAGCAGTACTTC.

The genes are TRBV11-1 and TRBJ1-1; a possible D gene is TRBD1 (5 bases). Germline CDR1 SGHAT, CDR2 FQDESV (reference sequence). The CDR3 runs 14 residues. The germline V and J ends were trimmed by 4 bases and 1 base, with 10 bases remaining between them. As DNA, the CDR3 is TGTGCCAGCAGCTATCGACAGACGAACACTGAAGCTTTCTTT. Its protein product is CASSYRQTNTEAFF.

The genes are TRBV25-1 and TRBJ1-6; D is unresolved. The CDR3 extends over 14 amino acids. In germline, CDR1 is MGHDK, CDR2 SYGVNS. Deletions cut 7 bases from V and 0 bases from J, with 7 bases between. DNA for the CDR3: TGTGCCAGCACCGGAGGCTCCTATAATTCACCCCTCCACTTT. It specifies CASTGGSYNSPLHF.

V is TRBV7-9 and J is TRBJ1-1; no reliable D call. Germline V CDR1 and CDR2: SEHNR, FQNEAQ (reference sequence). V gave up 5 bases and J gave up 5 bases, with 3 bases separating them. The CDR3 is 10 amino acids. CDR3 DNA sequence: TGTGCCAGCAGCCTGACTGAAGCTTTCTTT. Its protein product is CASSLTEAFF.

V and J are TRBV2 and TRBJ1-5; D gene uncertain. Trimming removed 4 bases from V and 0 bases from J, with 10 bases in between. The CDR3 has 15 amino acids. Germline-derived CDR1 and CDR2 are SNHLY and FYNNEI. In nucleotides, the CDR3 is TGTGCCAGCAGTGCGTTCCCTTATAGCAATCAGCCCCAGCATTTT. It encodes CASSAFPYSNQPQHF.

This clone was detected only a few times. The J gene is TRBJ1-1, the V gene TRBV13; 9 bases match TRBD1. Germline CDR1 reads PRHDT; CDR2 reads FYEKMQ (reference sequence). The V segment lost 3 bases and the J segment 2 bases; nucleotides outside the gene matches: 7. The CDR3 contains 16 residues. The CDR3 protein is CASSFAGTGKNTEAFF. DNA for the CDR3: TGTGCCAGCAGCTTCGCCGGGACAGGGAAAAACACTGAAGCTTTCTTT.

J is TRBJ2-7 and V is TRBV10-1; 9 nucleotides align to TRBD1. After removal of 5 bases from V and 7 bases from J, the junction contained 9 bases not matched to a gene. This CDR3 has 14 amino acids. Germline CDR1 reads WNHNN; CDR2 reads SYGVQD (reference sequence). The CDR3, as DNA: TGCGCCAGCAGTATGGACAGGGGTACGAGAGAGCAGTACTTC. Amino acids: CASSMDRGTREQYF.

The chain links TRBV5-1 to TRBJ2-1; 7 bases map to TRBD2. The CDR3 length is 13 residues. Trimming cost V 6 bases and J 7 bases; bases outside gene matches: 7. CDR1 and CDR2 (germline): SGHRS, YFSETQ. The CDR3, as DNA: TGCGCCAGCACCGCTCTGGGGGGGAATGAGCAGTTCTTC. This encodes CASTALGGNEQFF.

The V and J genes are TRBV18 and TRBJ1-2, with a weak D call TRBD1 (6 bases). Germline loops: CDR1 KGHSH, CDR2 LQKENI. Trimming left V 6 bases short and J 6 bases short, with 14 bases between. The CDR3 covers 13 residues. The CDR3 coding sequence is TGTGCCAGCTCCGCAGGGGCTGGGGATGGCTACACCTTC. Its translation: CASSAGAGDGYTF.

The chain links TRBV7-2 to TRBJ2-1; the match to TRBD2 covers 14 bases. V was clipped by 1 base and J by 9 bases; unmatched bases: 2. Germline-derived CDR1 and CDR2 are SGHTA and FQGNSA. The CDR3 length is 15 residues. The CDR3 sequence is CASSLGLAGGGEQFF. CDR3 nucleotides: TGTGCCAGCAGCTTAGGACTAGCGGGGGGGGGTGAGCAGTTCTTC.

The V and J genes are TRBV19 and TRBJ2-2; tentative D call: TRBD1 (5 bases). The germline gives CDR1 LNHDA, CDR2 SQIVND (reference sequence). The V and J ends lost 3 bases and 2 bases respectively, with 19 bases between them. The CDR3 extends over 18 amino acids. The CDR3 here is CASSILGWGRKNTGELFF. The CDR3 coding sequence is TGTGCCAGTAGTATCCTGGGTTGGGGCAGAAAAAACACCGGGGAGCTGTTTTTT.

As DNA, the CDR3 is TGTGCCAGCAGAACCGCCCTTGACAGGGCCGGGAACGAGCAGTACTTC. As protein: CASRTALDRAGNEQYF. The genes are TRBV27 and TRBJ2-7; 7 positions agree with TRBD1. V dropped 6 bases and J dropped 5; count of bases not matched to a gene: 16. The CDR3 spans 16 residues. Germline CDR1 reads MNHEY; CDR2 reads SMNVEV (reference sequence).

The chain links TRBV19 to TRBJ2-5; D not resolved. The CDR3 spans 15 residues. Trimming took 2 bases from V and 1 from J, leaving 11 bases between them. The germline V gene encodes CDR1 LNHDA and CDR2 SQIVND (reference sequence). The CDR3 DNA reads as TGTGCCAGTAGTATACAGGCCAGCCGCCAAGAGACCCAGTACTTC. Residues: CASSIQASRQETQYF. Together with reference TRBV19 and TRBJ2-5, the CDR3 gives the full variable domain: DGGITQSPKYLFRKEGQNVTLSCEQNLNHDAMYWYRQDPGQGLRLIYYSQIVNDFQKGDIAEGYSVSREKKESFPLTVTSAQKNPTAFYLCASSIQASRQETQYFGPGTRLLVL.

The chain employs TRBV19 and TRBJ1-5; TRBD1 matches at 10 bases. With 5 bases clipped from V and 2 bases from J, the junction kept 6 bases outside the gene matches. The CDR3 has 16 amino acids. From germline, CDR1 is LNHDA and CDR2 SQIVND (reference sequence). Written as DNA, the CDR3 is TGTGCCAGTAGTCCAGGGACAGGGGACGGCAATCAGCCCCAGCATTTT. Its translation: CASSPGTGDGNQPQHF.